What follows are 31 T cell receptor beta chains derived from one specimen sequenced in a study of control samples from healthy donors and cancer patients. Profiling relied on immunoSEQ multiplex PCR, and the TCRdb table lists in-frame clones only, not all of them. This sample has some 70,000 clones, with about four fifths found just once. The sequencing sample was made of PBMCs. Every receptor here comes from a woman between 45 and 65 years old with lung cancer.

This chain uses TRBV24-1 with TRBJ2-5; 14 positions match TRBD2. The CDR3 totals 17 residues. Germline CDR1 KGHDR, CDR2 SFDVKD. Trimming cost V 4 bases and J 3 bases; bases outside gene matches: 6. The CDR3 nucleotides are TGTGCCACCAGTGACCTTCCGGGACTAGCGGGGGAAGAGACCCAGTACTTC. Translation gives CATSDLPGLAGEETQYF.

This clone was recorded a few times. The chain has TRBV7-9 and TRBJ2-1; perhaps TRBD2 as D (5 bases). CDR1 SEHNR and CDR2 FQNEAQ come from the germline V gene (reference sequence). The length of the CDR3 is 12 residues. Between the trimmed V and J ends, which lost 3 bases and 10 bases, there was a span of 10 bases. The CDR3 here is CASSFEGLEQFF. CDR3 bases: TGTGCCAGCAGCTTTGAGGGTTTAGAGCAGTTCTTC.

This clone was picked up a small number of times. Other DNA sequences in this sample translate to the same CDR3. The chain joins TRBV5-1 to TRBJ1-4, with D possibly being TRBD1 (6 bases). V was clipped by 0 bases and J by 8 bases, with 11 bases between them. The germline V gene encodes CDR1 SGHRS and CDR2 YFSETQ. The CDR3 runs to 14 residues. The CDR3, as DNA: TGCGCCAGCAGCTTGGGTCAGGGGCGGGAAAAACTGTTTTTT. It specifies CASSLGQGREKLFF.

The rearrangement links TRBV7-2 to TRBJ2-3, with TRBD2 matching over 11 bases. There are 17 residues in the CDR3. Germline assignment: CDR1 SGHTA and CDR2 FQGNSA. The junction had 10 bases not matched to a gene; V was cut back by 4 bases and J by 4 bases. Here the CDR3 reads CASSSHRLAGKSDTQYF. DNA for the CDR3: TGTGCCAGCAGCTCCCATAGACTAGCGGGGAAATCAGATACGCAGTATTTT.

In its sample, this clone was seen a few times. V is TRBV18 and J is TRBJ1-6; 8 bases align to TRBD1. The CDR3 has 15 residues. Losses at the gene ends were 2 bases for V and 8 bases for J; bases not matched to a gene: 5. CDR1 is KGHSH, CDR2 LQKENI, per germline. The CDR3 loop reads CASSPGTGGYSPLHF. The CDR3 DNA follows: TGTGCCAGCTCACCAGGTACAGGGGGTTATTCACCCCTCCACTTT.

The chain has TRBV27 and TRBJ1-1; D is unresolved. This CDR3 spans 15 amino acids. Per the germline V gene, CDR1 is MNHEY and CDR2 is SMNVEV (reference sequence). Trimming removed 0 bases from V and 1 base from J, with 9 bases in between. CDR3 amino acids: CASSLSSARNTEAFF. The CDR3 nucleotides read TGTGCCAGCAGTTTATCCTCCGCCCGGAACACTGAAGCTTTCTTT.

V and J are TRBV19 and TRBJ2-7, with 7 nucleotides matching TRBD1. Losses at the gene ends were 5 bases for V and 3 bases for J; bases not matched to a gene: 4. Germline loops: CDR1 LNHDA, CDR2 SQIVND (reference sequence). The CDR3 sequence is 13 residues long. CDR3: CASSVGQLYEQYF. The CDR3 nucleotides are TGTGCCAGTAGTGTGGGACAGCTCTACGAGCAGTACTTC. Together with reference TRBV19 and TRBJ2-7, the CDR3 gives the full variable domain: DGGITQSPKYLFRKEGQNVTLSCEQNLNHDAMYWYRQDPGQGLRLIYYSQIVNDFQKGDIAEGYSVSREKKESFPLTVTSAQKNPTAFYLCASSVGQLYEQYFGPGTRLTVT.

This clone occurred a few times. This chain uses TRBV6-6 with TRBJ2-6; TRBD2 is a possible D gene (5 bases). The CDR3 has 14 residues. Trimming took off 8 bases at V and 1 base at J, with 9 bases between the two ends. The germline V gene encodes CDR1 MNHNY and CDR2 SVGAGI (reference sequence). The CDR3 bases are TGTGCCAGCCGACCGGGGTCTGGGGCCAACGTCCTGACTTTC. It is translated as CASRPGSGANVLTF.

The chain is built from TRBV19 and TRBJ2-6; TRBD1 might be the D (5 bases). In germline, CDR1 is LNHDA, CDR2 SQIVND (reference sequence). Trimming shortened V by 4 bases and J by 4 bases, and 14 bases separated the two germline ends. The CDR3 loop spans 16 amino acids. In DNA form, the CDR3 reads TGTGCCAGTAGTAAAAGGACAAGCCCAGGGGCCAACGTCCTGACTTTC. It encodes CASSKRTSPGANVLTF.

V usage is TRBV6-5 and J usage is TRBJ1-5; tentatively, D is TRBD1 (6 bases). The germline CDR1 and CDR2 sequences are MNHEY and SVGAGI. The CDR3 spans 16 residues. Trimming pared 4 bases from V and 4 bases from J, leaving 17 bases between. The CDR3 sequence is CASSSILTGLNQPQHF. The CDR3 DNA is TGTGCCAGCAGTTCCATCCTGACAGGCCTTAATCAGCCCCAGCATTTT.

This chain connects TRBV9 to TRBJ1-2; tentative D call: TRBD1 (5 bases). V dropped 0 bases and J dropped 5 bases, with 20 bases sitting between them. The germline V gene has CDR1 SGDLS and CDR2 YYNGEE. The CDR3 covers 17 residues. The CDR3 reads CASSVEAGWKGRYGYTF. The CDR3 region has the DNA TGTGCCAGCAGCGTAGAGGCAGGGTGGAAAGGAAGATATGGCTACACCTTC. Together with reference TRBV9 and TRBJ1-2, the CDR3 gives the full variable domain: DSGVTQTPKHLITATGQRVTLRCSPRSGDLSVYWYQQSLDQGLQFLIQYYNGEERAKGNILERFSAQQFPDLHSELNLSSLELGDSALYFCASSVEAGWKGRYGYTFGSGTRLTVV.

This clone has only one observation. The junction and the germline gene differ at one end; a read error may be behind it. The genes are TRBV5-1 and TRBJ1-2; D is uncertain. The CDR3 is made up of 13 amino acids. Germline assignment: CDR1 SGHRS and CDR2 YFSETQ. DNA of the CDR3: TGCGCCAGCGGCTTGAACAGTAACTATGGCTACACCTTC. It encodes CASGLNSNYGYTF.

This clone is categorized as large. This chain links TRBV2 with TRBJ1-2, with D unresolved. Germline V gives CDR1 SNHLY, CDR2 FYNNEI. V was clipped by 6 bases and J by 7 bases, with 3 bases between them. The CDR3 spans 9 residues. CDR3 residues: CASSFGYTF. The CDR3 DNA is TGTGCCAGCAGCTTTGGCTACACCTTC.

The chain uses TRBV7-2 and TRBJ1-4, with D possibly matching TRBD1 (6 bases). The CDR3 runs to 16 residues. Trimming left V 2 bases short and J 8 bases short, with 18 bases between. CDR1 and CDR2 from the germline V gene are SGHTA and FQGNSA. CDR3 protein: CASSLLPGAMEEKLFF. The CDR3 DNA reads TGTGCCAGCAGCTTATTACCGGGGGCGATGGAGGAAAAACTGTTTTTT.

The chain recombines TRBV6-5 with TRBJ1-1, with D hard to call. Trimming removed 2 bases from V and 6 bases from J, with 19 bases in between. The CDR3 has 16 amino acids. Per germline, CDR1 MNHEY and CDR2 SVGAGI. As DNA, the CDR3 is TGTGCCAGCAGTTACCGGACCGTGGGTATAGGGTCTGAAGCTTTCTTT. It translates to CASSYRTVGIGSEAFF.

The rearrangement joins TRBV19 to TRBJ2-5; perhaps TRBD2 as D (7 bases). This CDR3 spans 17 amino acids. V was clipped by 10 bases and J by 1 base, with 25 bases between them. Germline V gene sequence: CDR1 LNHDA, CDR2 SQIVND (reference sequence). CDR3 sequence reads: CAIKGGAERDAQETQYF. The DNA for the CDR3 is TGTGCCATCAAAGGGGGGGCAGAGAGGGATGCCCAAGAGACCCAGTACTTC.

This chain joins TRBV29-1 and TRBJ1-1, with 10 bases lining up with TRBD1. V lost 7 bases, J lost 0 bases, and 8 bases stayed unmatched. The CDR3 is made up of 15 amino acids. The germline V gene has CDR1 SQVTM and CDR2 ANQGSEA. The CDR3 DNA follows: TGCAGCGCGGTGGGGACAGGGGTTATGAACACTGAAGCTTTCTTT. This sequence encodes CSAVGTGVMNTEAFF.

J is TRBJ1-2 and V is TRBV20-1, with D hard to call. Germline CDR1 is DFQATT and CDR2 is SNEGSKA (reference sequence). The length of the CDR3 is 10 residues. V lost 3 bases, J lost 8 bases, and 7 bases lay in between. This CDR3 reads CSARETGYTF. CDR3 bases: TGCAGTGCTAGGGAGACAGGCTACACCTTC.

J is TRBJ2-4 and V is TRBV28; D call uncertain. The CDR3 length is 16 residues. V dropped 1 base and J dropped 0 bases, with 10 bases sitting between them. Germline lookup yields CDR1 MDHEN and CDR2 SYDVKM. The CDR3 loop is CASSLYRQLAKNIQYF. The CDR3 DNA sequence: TGTGCCAGCAGTTTATACCGCCAGCTAGCCAAAAACATTCAGTACTTC. The full variable domain, its missing parts supplied by reference TRBV28 and TRBJ2-4, is DVKVTQSSRYLVKRTGEKVFLECVQDMDHENMFWYRQDPGLGLRLIYFSYDVKMKEKGDIPEGYSVSREKKERFSLILESASTNQTSMYLCASSLYRQLAKNIQYFGAGTRLSVL.

The rearrangement links TRBV20-1 to TRBJ1-1, with D unresolved. With 8 bases removed from V and 1 base from J, the gap between germline ends came to 8 bases. CDR1 is DFQATT and CDR2 is SNEGSKA in the germline V gene (reference sequence). This CDR3 is 11 amino acids long. This chain's CDR3 is CSHSQNTEAFF. The CDR3 DNA reads TGCAGTCATTCCCAGAACACTGAAGCTTTCTTT.

The chain combines TRBV9 with TRBJ1-6, with unresolved D. The CDR3 totals 14 residues. Between the trimmed V and J ends, which lost 2 bases and 0 bases, there was a span of 3 bases. CDR1 is SGDLS and CDR2 is YYNGEE in the germline V gene. Written as DNA, the CDR3 is TGTGCCAGCAGCGTTGACTCCTATAATTCACCCCTCCACTTT. Translated, it gives CASSVDSYNSPLHF.

This clone has just one count. This rearrangement joins TRBV9 to TRBJ1-2, with D perhaps matching TRBD1 (5 bases). The germline V gene encodes CDR1 SGDLS and CDR2 YYNGEE. V was cut by 4 bases and J by 2 bases, with 6 bases left in between. The CDR3 extends over 12 amino acids. CDR3 residues: CASSPGNYGYTF. The CDR3 DNA reads TGTGCCAGCAGCCCAGGGAACTATGGCTACACCTTC.

This clone occurred once. The chain is built from TRBV11-2 and TRBJ2-2; TRBD1 is a possible D gene (6 bases). CDR1 is SGHAT, CDR2 FQNNGV, per germline. The CDR3 runs to 15 residues. V gave up 5 bases and J gave up 5 bases, with 15 bases separating them. The CDR3 DNA is TGTGCCAGCAGCCCAGGGGCCTTTGCTACCGGGGAGCTGTTTTTT. Protein product: CASSPGAFATGELFF.

This clone was seen a few times. The chain joins TRBV3-1 (or the pseudogene TRBV3-2) to TRBJ1-1; D remains ambiguous. Trimming took off 0 bases at V and 0 bases at J, with 5 bases between the two ends. Germline CDR1 reads LGHDT; CDR2 reads YNNKEL (reference sequence). The CDR3 is made up of 14 amino acids. The CDR3 loop reads CASSQDLMNTEAFF. The CDR3 DNA sequence: TGTGCCAGCAGCCAAGATTTGATGAACACTGAAGCTTTCTTT.

The rearrangement links TRBV11-2 to TRBJ2-6; D not certain. V shed 0 bases and J shed 0 bases, with 9 bases lying between them. From germline, CDR1 is SGHAT and CDR2 FQNNGV. The CDR3 is 17 residues long. CDR3 sequence reads: CASSLDLMDSGANVLTF. The CDR3 nucleotides are TGTGCCAGCAGCTTAGATCTAATGGACTCTGGGGCCAACGTCCTGACTTTC.

The table lists this clone with a count of one. Other DNA sequences within the sample encode an identical CDR3. The chain is built from TRBV12-3 or TRBV12-4 and TRBJ1-4; TRBD1 agrees at 7 bases. CDR3 length: 13 amino acids. Trimming took 2 bases from V and 8 from J; bases not matched to a gene: 2. Here the CDR3 DNA reads TGTGCCAGCAGTTTATACAGGGGAGAAAAACTGTTTTTT. Translation gives CASSLYRGEKLFF.

The chain is built from TRBV4-3 and TRBJ1-2; D is unresolved. V lost 0 bases and J 0 bases, leaving 20 bases between the germline ends. The germline V gene encodes CDR1 LGHNA and CDR2 YSLEER. The length of the CDR3 is 19 residues. CDR3 sequence reads: CASSQDLVQILGTNYGYTF. CDR3 DNA: TGCGCCAGCAGCCAAGATTTGGTACAGATCTTAGGAACTAACTATGGCTACACCTTC.

This clone was seen only a few times. The rearrangement links TRBV5-1 to TRBJ1-1; TRBD1 might be the D (6 bases). Germline V gene lookup returns CDR1 SGHRS and CDR2 YFSETQ. The germline V and J ends were trimmed by 5 bases and 1 base, with 6 bases remaining between them. This CDR3 comprises 12 residues. For the CDR3, the DNA is TGCGCCAGCAGGGGACAGAACACTGAAGCTTTCTTT. It codes for CASRGQNTEAFF.

This chain links TRBV7-9 with TRBJ1-2; D not resolved. The CDR3 has 15 amino acids. Germline CDR1 is SEHNR and CDR2 is FQNEAQ (reference sequence). Trimming shortened V by 5 bases and J by 2 bases, and 15 bases separated the two germline ends. The CDR3 DNA follows: TGTGCCAGCAGCCATGCATCTCCGATAAACTATGGCTACACCTTC. Translation gives CASSHASPINYGYTF.

This clone occurred a few times. The V call is TRBV7-2, the J call TRBJ1-1; D uncertain. V dropped 1 base and J dropped 0 bases, with 12 bases sitting between them. The CDR3 is 16 amino acids. Germline loops: CDR1 SGHTA, CDR2 FQGNSA. For the CDR3, the DNA is TGTGCCAGCAGCTTAGGTTACTCGAGACTGAACACTGAAGCTTTCTTT. This codes for CASSLGYSRLNTEAFF.

The rearrangement uses TRBV6-6 and TRBJ2-5, with D possibly being TRBD2 (7 bases). Looked up from germline, CDR1 is MNHNY and CDR2 is SVGAGI (reference sequence). The CDR3 runs to 14 residues. Trimming pared 7 bases from V and 2 bases from J, leaving 14 bases between. CDR3 coding DNA: TGTGCCAGCACCCAGGGGAGGGAACAAGAGACCCAGTACTTC. Encoded protein: CASTQGREQETQYF.